Below are 14 T cell receptor beta chains sequenced from a single sample in a study of shared clonotypes between healthy human individuals. Data came from immunoSEQ multiplex PCR; TCRdb stores just in-frame clones and leaves some out. The table records 900,000 to 1,200,000 clones, about four fifths of them present only once. The sample comprised memory CD4+ T cells from PBMCs. Documented subset: CD45RA-negative fraction. The source is a young man in good health. Some clones in this sample may be carry-over from other donors' samples.

This chain joins TRBV7-9 and TRBJ1-1; D uncertain. The V and J ends lost 8 bases and 2 bases respectively, with 9 bases between them. Germline CDR1 and CDR2: SEHNR and FQNEAQ (reference sequence). The CDR3 spans 12 residues. The CDR3 is CASSRVNTEAFF. CDR3 nucleotide sequence: TGTGCCAGCTCGAGGGTTAACACTGAAGCTTTCTTT.

With regard to this clone: The same CDR3 can be traced to other DNA sequences in this sample. The chain is built from TRBV20-1 and TRBJ2-3; D is unclear. V lost 4 bases and J lost 6, with 8 bases in between. Germline CDR1 reads DFQATT; CDR2 reads SNEGSKA (reference sequence). The CDR3 contains 11 residues. Written as DNA, the CDR3 is TGCAGTGCTACCGGCGGTGATACGCAGTATTTT. Its protein is CSATGGDTQYF.

The chain recombines TRBV7-2 with TRBJ2-1; 10 bases are a match to TRBD2. V trimming: 0 bases; J trimming: 7 bases; junction bases outside the gene matches: 6. CDR1 and CDR2 from the germline V gene are SGHTA and FQGNSA. CDR3 length equals 16 residues. This chain's CDR3 is CASSLAASGRANEQFF. As DNA, the CDR3 is TGTGCCAGCAGCTTAGCGGCGAGCGGGAGGGCGAATGAGCAGTTCTTC. The full variable domain, completed using reference TRBV7-2 and TRBJ2-1, is GAGVSQSPSNKVTEKGKDVELRCDPISGHTALYWYRQSLGQGLEFLIYFQGNSAPDKSGLPSDRFSAERTGGSVSTLTIQRTQQEDSAVYLCASSLAASGRANEQFFGPGTRLTVL.

The CDR3 spells CASSPTGLGYTF. In nucleotides, the CDR3 is TGTGCCAGCAGCCCCACAGGGTTAGGCTACACCTTC. The chain recombines TRBV7-9 with TRBJ1-2; TRBD1 might be the D (6 bases). The CDR3 covers 12 residues. The V gene lost 5 bases and the J gene lost 8 bases, with 12 bases spanning the gap. CDR1 and CDR2 from the germline V gene are SEHNR and FQNEAQ (reference sequence).

V gene TRBV7-2 combines with J gene TRBJ2-7; D might be TRBD1 (5 bases). CDR3 length: 14 residues. Trimming shortened V by 1 base and J by 6 bases, and 13 bases separated the two germline ends. The germline V gene has CDR1 SGHTA and CDR2 FQGNSA. The CDR3 DNA sequence: TGTGCCAGCAGCTTAGTAGGGGCCAGGACCGAGCAGTACTTC. As protein: CASSLVGARTEQYF.

The chain employs TRBV28 and TRBJ2-7, with D perhaps matching TRBD1 (6 bases). The CDR3 is made up of 12 amino acids. The V and J ends lost 6 bases and 3 bases respectively, with 9 bases between them. Germline V lookup: CDR1 MDHEN, CDR2 SYDVKM. The CDR3 here is CASRQGIYEQYF. For the CDR3, the DNA is TGTGCCAGCAGACAGGGCATCTACGAGCAGTACTTC.

The chain uses TRBV4-2 and TRBJ2-1; 15 nucleotides line up with TRBD2. This CDR3 has 15 residues. J lost 13 bases, V lost 7 bases, and 11 bases had no gene match. In germline, CDR1 is LGHNA, CDR2 YNFKEQ. DNA for the CDR3: TGTGCCAGCAATCACGGACTAGCGGGAGGGTTTCGCCAGTTCTTC. It specifies CASNHGLAGGFRQFF.

For this clone: The same CDR3 arises from other DNA sequences in this sample as well. V and J are TRBV9 and TRBJ2-5, with D perhaps matching TRBD1 (6 bases). V was pared by 4 bases and J by 2 bases, with 12 bases between. CDR1 and CDR2 from the germline V gene are SGDLS and YYNGEE. The CDR3 is 14 residues long. CDR3 in DNA: TGTGCCAGCAGCCCCGGACAGTTACAAGAGACCCAGTACTTC. Its protein is CASSPGQLQETQYF.

This clone has a single count. The CDR3 DNA is TGTGCCAGCAGCATCGGACAGAGTACGCTAATGTATGGCTACACCTTC. Translated, it gives CASSIGQSTLMYGYTF. The chain combines TRBV5-6 with TRBJ1-2; the D gene is possibly TRBD1 (6 bases). Trimming stripped 4 bases from V and 5 bases from J, with 21 bases between. The CDR3 runs to 16 residues. CDR1 and CDR2 (germline): SGHDT, YYEEEE.

The CDR3 loop is CASSQDPSETTDTQYF. DNA for the CDR3: TGCGCCAGCAGCCAAGACCCCTCTGAGACAACAGATACGCAGTATTTT. J is TRBJ2-3 and V is TRBV4-3; D not resolved. Germline V gene data show CDR1 as LGHNA and CDR2 as YSLEER. V dropped 0 bases and J dropped 3 bases, with 13 bases sitting between them. This CDR3 has 16 residues.

V and J are TRBV5-1 and TRBJ2-2, with a possible D match to TRBD1 (6 bases). V lost 2 bases and J lost 4, with 15 bases in between. The germline V gene encodes CDR1 SGHRS and CDR2 YFSETQ. This CDR3 is built from 16 residues. The CDR3 loop is CASSLQGPPSTGELFF. The CDR3, as DNA: TGCGCCAGCAGCTTACAGGGCCCGCCGAGCACCGGGGAGCTGTTTTTT.

The chain joins TRBV5-4 to TRBJ1-2; D remains ambiguous. The germline V gene has CDR1 SGHNT and CDR2 YYREEE (reference sequence). This CDR3 is 12 amino acids long. V was clipped by 2 bases and J by 6 bases, with 8 bases between them. The CDR3 DNA reads TGTGCCAGCAGCTTAGAAGGCCATGGCTACACCTTC. Protein product: CASSLEGHGYTF.

This clone was observed a single time. The chain recombines TRBV5-1 with TRBJ1-4; D remains ambiguous. V shed 4 bases and J shed 5 bases, with 12 bases lying between them. Germline values: CDR1 SGHRS, CDR2 YFSETQ. This CDR3 spans 14 amino acids. The CDR3 coding sequence is TGCGCCAGCAGCGCGGCGCACCTCAATGAAAAACTGTTTTTT. This codes for CASSAAHLNEKLFF. Full variable domain (remainder filled in from reference TRBV5-1 and TRBJ1-4): KAGVTQTPRYLIKTRGQQVTLSCSPISGHRSVSWYQQTPGQGLQFLFEYFSETQRNKGNFPGRFSGRQFSNSRSEMNVSTLELGDSALYLCASSAAHLNEKLFFGSGTQLSVL.

The chain combines TRBV7-9 with TRBJ1-2; 10 bases are shared with TRBD1. After removal of 2 bases from V and 7 bases from J, the junction contained 4 bases not matched to a gene. Germline CDR1 and CDR2: SEHNR and FQNEAQ (reference sequence). This CDR3 has 14 residues. CDR3 bases: TGTGCCAGCAGCTTATCCGACAGGGGGCTTGGCTACACCTTC. It specifies CASSLSDRGLGYTF.